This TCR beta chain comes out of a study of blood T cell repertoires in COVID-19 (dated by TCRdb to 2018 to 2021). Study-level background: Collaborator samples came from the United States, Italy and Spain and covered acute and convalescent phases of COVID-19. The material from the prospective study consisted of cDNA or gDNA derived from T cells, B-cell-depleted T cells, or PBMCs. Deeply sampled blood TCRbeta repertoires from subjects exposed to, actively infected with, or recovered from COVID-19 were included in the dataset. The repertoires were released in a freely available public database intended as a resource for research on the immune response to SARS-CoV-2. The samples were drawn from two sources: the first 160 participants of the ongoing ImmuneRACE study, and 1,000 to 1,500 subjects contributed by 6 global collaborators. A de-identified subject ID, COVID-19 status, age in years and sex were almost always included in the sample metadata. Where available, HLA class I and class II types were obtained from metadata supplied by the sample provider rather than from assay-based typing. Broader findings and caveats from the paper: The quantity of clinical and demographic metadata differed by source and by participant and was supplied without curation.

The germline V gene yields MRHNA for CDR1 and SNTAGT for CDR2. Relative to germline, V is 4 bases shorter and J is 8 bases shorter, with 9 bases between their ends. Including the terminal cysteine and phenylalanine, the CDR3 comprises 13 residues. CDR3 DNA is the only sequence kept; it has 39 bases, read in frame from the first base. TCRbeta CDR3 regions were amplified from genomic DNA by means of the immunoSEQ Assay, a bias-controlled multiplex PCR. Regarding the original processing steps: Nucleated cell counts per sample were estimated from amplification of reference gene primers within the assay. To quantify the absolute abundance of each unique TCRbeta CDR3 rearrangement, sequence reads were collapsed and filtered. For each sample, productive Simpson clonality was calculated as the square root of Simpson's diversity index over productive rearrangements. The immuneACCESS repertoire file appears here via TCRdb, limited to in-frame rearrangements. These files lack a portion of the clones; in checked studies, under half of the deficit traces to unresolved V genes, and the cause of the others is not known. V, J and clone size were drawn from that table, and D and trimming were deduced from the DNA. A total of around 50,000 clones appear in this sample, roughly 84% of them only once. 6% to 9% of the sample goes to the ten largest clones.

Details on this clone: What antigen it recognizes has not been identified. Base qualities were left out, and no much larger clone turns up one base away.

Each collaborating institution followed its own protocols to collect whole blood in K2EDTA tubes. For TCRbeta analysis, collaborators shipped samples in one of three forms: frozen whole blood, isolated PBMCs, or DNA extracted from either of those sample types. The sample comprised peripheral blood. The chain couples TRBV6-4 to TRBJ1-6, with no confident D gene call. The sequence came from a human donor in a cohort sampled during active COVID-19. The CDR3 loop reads CASSVQVYSPLHF. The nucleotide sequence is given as TGTGCCAGCAGTGTTCAGGTTTATTCACCCCTCCACTTT.